A selection of T cell receptor beta chains follows, all from one sample in a study of blood T cell repertoires in COVID-19. The data were produced by immunoSEQ multiplex PCR, yet TCRdb's version contains in-frame clones alone and is incomplete. This sample has 100,000 or so clones, with approximately 78% found just once. Sequenced: peripheral blood. Receptor source: a man aged 45-60 years with active or convalescent COVID-19. Each CDR3 is given with its conserved first and last residue. The D gene is left open where the match is weak.

14	TRBD1	TRBV18	TRBJ1-2	CASSPGGGAYGYTF
13	NA	TRBV7-9	TRBJ1-5	CASSPTGWQPQHF
14	NA	TRBV7-2	TRBJ1-5	CASSFRGNEKPQHF
16	TRBD1	TRBV28	TRBJ1-5	CASSPWDRGLDQPQHF
15	TRBD1	TRBV27	TRBJ1-4	CASSVWTGGEEKLFF
13	TRBD2	TRBV2	TRBJ2-3	CASKRGPTDTQYF
18	NA	TRBV28	TRBJ1-3	CASKIRRGLGRPGNTIYF
14	NA	TRBV19	TRBJ1-4	CASSAQGPSEKLFF
16	TRBD2	TRBV30	TRBJ2-7	CAWSFSWGGLPYEQYF
14	NA	TRBV27	TRBJ1-1	CASSFYPGDTEAFF
13	TRBD2	TRBV19	TRBJ2-3	CASRNGGADTQYF
15	TRBD1	TRBV4-2	TRBJ1-4	CASSQDTGGREKLFF
13	NA	TRBV7-2	TRBJ2-5	CASSSGVLETQYF
16	NA	TRBV4-3	TRBJ1-4	CASSQDPGLTSEKLFF
12	NA	TRBV10-3	TRBJ2-5	CAILHRWETQYF
14	NA	TRBV10-1	TRBJ2-3	CASSEGTRTDTQYF
15	TRBD1	TRBV7-9	TRBJ2-2	CASSPQGAGTGELFF
12	NA	TRBV28	TRBJ1-1	CASDGLGTEAFF
16	NA	TRBV7-7	TRBJ2-2	CASSPQGLGNTGELFF
14	NA	TRBV2	TRBJ1-1	CASRRTVWDTEAFF
16	NA	TRBV19	TRBJ2-1	CASSIFPLQGRNEQFF
14	NA	TRBV5-4	TRBJ2-7	CASSPPGDQDEQYF
14	NA	TRBV18	TRBJ2-5	CASSPPTGKETQYF
15	NA	TRBV19	TRBJ1-1	CASSKIDSTNTEAFF
13	NA	TRBV7-9	TRBJ2-1	CASSLAGGYEQFF
16	NA	TRBV19	TRBJ2-2	CASSIVGSQNTGELFF
12	NA	TRBV5-8	TRBJ1-5	CASSISNQPQHF
13	NA	TRBV12-3/TRBV12-4	TRBJ1-1	CASSFATNTEAFF
15	TRBD1	TRBV6-5	TRBJ2-1	CASTSDRGHYNEQFF
13	NA	TRBV29-1	TRBJ1-3	CSVAGDLGNTIYF
16	TRBD2	TRBV19	TRBJ2-1	CASSPQLAVSYNEQFF
16	TRBD1	TRBV19	TRBJ1-5	CASSIRDSWDNQPQHF
16	NA	TRBV5-1	TRBJ2-6	CASSLGISSGANVLTF
14	NA	TRBV7-8	TRBJ2-7	CASSLLANSYEQYF
13	NA	TRBV7-8	TRBJ2-5	CASSLGQKETQYF
15	TRBD1	TRBV19	TRBJ1-5	CASSQTGGVDQPQHF
13	NA	TRBV7-9	TRBJ1-6	CASSLVQDSPLHF
14	NA	TRBV18	TRBJ1-6	CASSREGVNSPLHF
15	NA	TRBV19	TRBJ1-5	CASSVTGYSNQPQHF
14	TRBD1	TRBV19	TRBJ2-1	CASTRDRGISEQFF
13	NA	TRBV30	TRBJ2-3	CASVVWAPDTQYF
16	NA	TRBV19	TRBJ2-5	CASSIGGTGGGETQYF
13	NA	TRBV29-1	TRBJ2-7	CSVEIQGSYEQYF
12	NA	TRBV10-3	TRBJ1-6	CAISTGSSPLHF
15	NA	TRBV28	TRBJ1-4	CASSWGGGGQEKLFF
14	TRBD1	TRBV2	TRBJ1-1	CASTVQGWNTEAFF
14	NA	TRBV19	TRBJ1-2	CASTDDSLYYGYTF
16	TRBD1	TRBV4-1	TRBJ1-2	CASSQAGGPANYGYTF
12	NA	TRBV7-2	TRBJ1-5	CASSLTAQTQHF
15	NA	TRBV19	TRBJ2-2	CASSIGSPGTGELFF
16	TRBD1	TRBV28	TRBJ1-1	CASSPGQGRGDTEAFF
14	TRBD1	TRBV5-4	TRBJ2-5	CASSLRTGAETQYF
15	NA	TRBV21-1	TRBJ1-2	CASSIVTTPNYGYTF
14	NA	TRBV27	TRBJ1-1	CASRSRGLNTEAFF
15	NA	TRBV19	TRBJ1-5	CASSIQSTGLGPQHF
13	NA	TRBV6-1	TRBJ1-2	CASSEARGSTSTF
11	NA	TRBV20-1	TRBJ1-2	CSARRDYGYTF
16	TRBD2	TRBV5-1	TRBJ2-3	CASSLSRRGGTDTQYF
14	NA	TRBV19	TRBJ1-5	CASSRREGNQPQHF
13	NA	TRBV12-3/TRBV12-4	TRBJ2-5	CATSRGLRETQYF